One and the same sample provided the 4 T cell receptor beta chains below, sequenced in a study of T cell repertoires in cytomegalovirus infection (dated by TCRdb to between 2018 and 2020). Sequenced on an Illumina HiSeq 1500. The raw public reads went through TCRdb reprocessing: fastp at Q25, MiXCR clone calling, in-frame beta chains kept. Rows merge per CDR3 protein into single entries with the most common DNA and genes. This sample gives approximately 190,000 distinct CDR3 sequences in total; 28% of them show up just once. The top ten hold around 29% of the sample. Material for sequencing was PBMCs. These receptor sequences come from a human donor in good health (CMV status not recorded). Some clones in this sample may be carry-over from other donors' samples.

There are many counts of this clonotype. V is TRBV2 and J is TRBJ1-5; no definite D call. The germline V gene has CDR1 SNHLY and CDR2 FYNNEI. The V and J ends lost 6 bases and 6 bases respectively, with 15 bases between them. The CDR3 spans 14 residues. The CDR3 nucleotides read TGTGCCAGCAGGAATGACATTTCCGCTCAGCCCCAGCATTTT. This sequence encodes CASRNDISAQPQHF.

This sequence joins TRBV29-1 and TRBJ1-2; D might be TRBD1 (5 bases). Germline V lookup: CDR1 SQVTM, CDR2 ANQGSEA. V was trimmed by 7 bases and J by 5 bases, leaving 20 bases between them. The CDR3 is 14 amino acids. CDR3 region: CSATKGAAKYGYTF. CDR3 bases: TGCAGCGCTACGAAAGGGGCGGCAAAGTATGGCTACACCTTC.

The chain has TRBV6-2 or TRBV6-3 and TRBJ2-1; 9 bases are a match to TRBD2. Per germline, CDR1 MNHEY and CDR2 SVGEGT. This CDR3 has 13 residues. With V trimmed by 10 bases and J by 9 bases, 10 bases remained unmatched. The CDR3 protein is CATRRGGGGEQFF. The CDR3 DNA reads as TGTGCCACCCGGCGGGGGGGCGGAGGTGAGCAGTTCTTC.

The chain combines TRBV30 with TRBJ2-2, with 9 bases lining up with TRBD1. After removal of 5 bases from V and 4 bases from J, the junction contained 2 bases not matched to a gene. This CDR3 contains 13 residues. Germline V gene data show CDR1 as GTSNPN and CDR2 as SVGIG (reference sequence). CDR3 nucleotide sequence: TGTGCCTGGGGGACAGGGACCACCGGGGAGCTGTTTTTT. It translates to CAWGTGTTGELFF.